The 22 T cell receptor beta chains below come from one sample, sequenced in a study of beta chain features in type 1 diabetes. Since all of the isolated RNA was reverse transcribed, expressed TCRB transcripts were what got sequenced. The data were produced by immunoSEQ multiplex PCR, yet TCRdb's version contains in-frame clones alone and is incomplete. The sample lists about 160,000 clones; 7.5% to 9.5% were seen once. Sequencing was carried out using central memory CD4+ T cells from blood. Receptors originate from a woman in her late teens or twenties in good health.

CDR3 in amino acids: CAISLQGPHDIQYF. Written as DNA, the CDR3 is TGTGCCATCAGCCTACAGGGGCCTCATGACATTCAGTACTTC. V is TRBV10-3 and J is TRBJ2-4; 7 bases line up with TRBD1. Germline CDR1 reads ENHRY; CDR2 reads SYGVKD. The CDR3 runs to 14 residues. The J segment lost 8 bases and the V segment lost 6 bases, leaving 10 bases of the junction unmatched.

V usage is TRBV30 and J usage is TRBJ1-4, with a weak D call TRBD1 (6 bases). Germline lookup yields CDR1 GTSNPN and CDR2 SVGIG (reference sequence). The CDR3 is 14 residues long. Trimming shortened V by 0 bases and J by 7 bases, and 12 bases separated the two germline ends. CDR3 protein: CAWSVRTGSEKLFF. CDR3 nucleotide sequence: TGTGCCTGGAGTGTACGAACAGGGAGTGAAAAACTGTTTTTT.

V gene TRBV29-1 combines with J gene TRBJ2-5; 10 bases agree with TRBD2. Unmatched junction bases numbered 13, after V lost 6 bases and J lost 6 bases. CDR3 length: 15 amino acids. In germline, CDR1 is SQVTM, CDR2 ANQGSEA. The CDR3 sequence: CSVRSNSGGGQTQYF. CDR3 sequence (DNA): TGCAGCGTGAGAAGCAACAGCGGGGGGGGGCAGACCCAGTACTTC.

The chain combines TRBV30 with TRBJ1-2; D not certain. The CDR3 spans 12 residues. Trimming removed 1 base at V and 6 bases at J, with 9 bases between. From germline, CDR1 is GTSNPN and CDR2 SVGIG (reference sequence). CDR3 nucleotide sequence: TGTGCCTGGAGTGCTGGCACCCATGGCTACACCTTC. Translated: CAWSAGTHGYTF.

This clone was detected a few times. The chain combines TRBV12-5 with TRBJ2-1; weak D call: TRBD2 (7 bases). Germline-derived CDR1 and CDR2 are LGHNT and FRNRAP. The CDR3 contains 16 residues. Trimming took off 6 bases at V and 3 bases at J, with 18 bases between the two ends. The CDR3 bases are TGTGCTAGTGGGGAAAAGGGGGGGGGAATCTACAATGAGCAGTTCTTC. Translated, it gives CASGEKGGGIYNEQFF. The full variable domain, its missing parts supplied by reference TRBV12-5 and TRBJ2-1, is DARVTQTPRHKVTEMGQEVTMRCQPILGHNTVFWYRQTMMQGLELLAYFRNRAPLDDSGMPKDRFSAEMPDATLATLKIQPSEPRDSAVYFCASGEKGGGIYNEQFFGPGTRLTVL.

The chain carries TRBV30 and TRBJ1-4; D may be TRBD1 (6 bases). The CDR3 length is 14 residues. Per the germline V gene, CDR1 is GTSNPN and CDR2 is SVGIG (reference sequence). Deletions cut 7 bases from V and 8 bases from J, with 20 bases between. The CDR3 reads CASNPQGPGEKLFF. As DNA, the CDR3 is TGTGCCTCAAACCCCCAGGGGCCGGGGGAAAAACTGTTTTTT.

This clone has more than one count but fewer than ten. The chain employs TRBV6-6 and TRBJ2-4; maybe TRBD2 (6 bases). Germline V gives CDR1 MNHNY, CDR2 SVGAGI (reference sequence). Deletions cut 8 bases from V and 0 bases from J, with 8 bases between. This CDR3 has 13 residues. The chain's CDR3 is CASLGGAKNIQYF. The CDR3 bases are TGTGCCAGCTTGGGGGGAGCCAAAAACATTCAGTACTTC.

This clone turned up a few times. The chain couples TRBV11-2 to TRBJ1-1; 7 bases map to TRBD1. Germline loops: CDR1 SGHAT, CDR2 FQNNGV. The CDR3 runs to 13 residues. Trimming removed 5 bases from V and 7 bases from J; junction bases left unmatched: 7. The CDR3 DNA follows: TGTGCCAGCAGCAAGGGGGCCGTGGGTGAAGCTTTCTTT. It is translated as CASSKGAVGEAFF.

This clone was seen more than once but under ten times. The gene calls are TRBV5-6 and TRBJ1-2; 8 positions match TRBD1. Germline CDR1 SGHDT, CDR2 YYEEEE. The CDR3 runs 11 residues. Germline trimming cut 4 bases from V and 8 bases from J; bases unmatched to any gene: 1. The CDR3 loop reads CASSTGGGYTF. In DNA, the CDR3 is TGTGCCAGCAGCACAGGGGGAGGCTACACCTTC.

This clone appeared a few times. The rearrangement links TRBV10-3 to TRBJ1-1; 8 bases fit TRBD1. The length of the CDR3 is 14 residues. Looked up from germline, CDR1 is ENHRY and CDR2 is SYGVKD. V was clipped by 6 bases and J by 1 base; unmatched bases: 4. CDR3 DNA sequence: TGTGCCATCAGCCCTACAGGGGGGAACACTGAAGCTTTCTTT. It encodes CAISPTGGNTEAFF.

The chain carries TRBV5-6 and TRBJ1-1; D not resolved. Germline CDR1 SGHDT, CDR2 YYEEEE. Deletions cut 0 bases from V and 0 bases from J, with 6 bases between. The CDR3 totals 14 residues. Here the CDR3 reads CASSLAGMNTEAFF. In nucleotides, the CDR3 is TGTGCCAGCAGCTTGGCAGGAATGAACACTGAAGCTTTCTTT.

This chain links TRBV5-1 with TRBJ1-1, with D perhaps matching TRBD1 (5 bases). The V gene lost 1 base and the J gene lost 1 base, with 11 bases spanning the gap. The V gene's germline CDR1 is SGHRS and CDR2 YFSETQ. The CDR3 extends over 15 amino acids. The CDR3 protein is CASSLTSGGNTEAFF. CDR3 coding DNA: TGCGCCAGCAGCTTGACTTCGGGGGGGAACACTGAAGCTTTCTTT.

The chain has TRBV6-4 and TRBJ2-1; tentative D call: TRBD2 (6 bases). The CDR3 is 15 residues long. Between the trimmed V and J ends, which lost 7 bases and 1 base, there was a span of 14 bases. Germline V lookup: CDR1 MRHNA, CDR2 SNTAGT. In nucleotides, the CDR3 is TGTGCCAGCACCGTTAGTGGAGGGTCCTACAATGAGCAGTTCTTC. It specifies CASTVSGGSYNEQFF.

The chain has TRBV30 and TRBJ2-2; D is unclear. Germline CDR1 is GTSNPN and CDR2 is SVGIG (reference sequence). V gave up 0 bases and J gave up 0 bases, with 8 bases separating them. This CDR3 comprises 15 residues. Here the CDR3 DNA reads TGTGCCTGGAGTGTGGCGGCAGCGAACACCGGGGAGCTGTTTTTT. Protein product: CAWSVAAANTGELFF. The entire variable domain, with the rest obtained from reference TRBV30 and TRBJ2-2, is as follows: SQTIHQWPATLVQPVGSPLSLECTVEGTSNPNLYWYRQAAGRGLQLLFYSVGIGQISSEVPQNLSASRPQDRQFILSSKKLLLSDSGFYLCAWSVAAANTGELFFGEGSRLTVL.

This clone was detected only a few times. The V and J genes are TRBV5-1 and TRBJ2-3; the match to TRBD2 covers 7 bases. J was trimmed by 8 bases and V by 2 bases; bases with no gene match: 20. Germline assignment: CDR1 SGHRS and CDR2 YFSETQ. CDR3 size: 18 residues. The CDR3 is CASSFSPHKAGEGVTQYF. As DNA, the CDR3 is TGCGCCAGCAGCTTTAGCCCTCATAAGGCGGGAGAGGGCGTTACGCAGTATTTT.

This clone came up a few times. The V gene is TRBV7-2, the J gene TRBJ2-3; D possibly corresponds to TRBD1 (5 bases). The CDR3 consists of 15 residues. Trimming removed 5 bases at V and 0 bases at J, with 12 bases between. From germline, CDR1 is SGHTA and CDR2 FQGNSA. This CDR3 is CASSRQFTSTDTQYF. The CDR3 nucleotides read TGTGCCAGCAGCCGACAGTTCACTAGCACAGATACGCAGTATTTT.

The gene calls are TRBV5-4 and TRBJ2-2; unclear D gene. CDR3 length equals 12 residues. Per germline, CDR1 SGHNT and CDR2 YYREEE (reference sequence). Trimming took off 5 bases at V and 0 bases at J, with 2 bases between the two ends. The CDR3 is CASSTNTGELFF. The CDR3 region has the DNA TGTGCCAGCAGTACGAACACCGGGGAGCTGTTTTTT.

This clone was seen a handful of times. The chain is built from TRBV5-6 and TRBJ2-1, with 15 bases lining up with TRBD2. Germline V gives CDR1 SGHDT, CDR2 YYEEEE. V gave up 4 bases and J gave up 2 bases; unmatched junction bases: 10. The length of the CDR3 is 19 residues. CDR3 in DNA: TGTGCCAGCAGCCACTGGACTAGCGGGGGGGCGGTAGCCTACAATGAGCAGTTCTTC. Encoded protein: CASSHWTSGGAVAYNEQFF. Drawing the rest from reference TRBV5-6 and TRBJ2-1, the complete variable domain is DAGVTQSPTHLIKTRGQQVTLRCSPKSGHDTVSWYQQALGQGPQFIFQYYEEEERQRGNFPDRFSGHQFPNYSSELNVNALLLGDSALYLCASSHWTSGGAVAYNEQFFGPGTRLTVL.

This sequence joins TRBV19 and TRBJ1-4; 7 bases are a match to TRBD1. The CDR3 spans 15 residues. The J segment lost 5 bases and the V segment lost 5 bases, leaving 8 bases of the junction unmatched. The germline V gene encodes CDR1 LNHDA and CDR2 SQIVND (reference sequence). The CDR3 loop reads CASSDARTGNEKLFF. The DNA of the CDR3 is TGTGCCAGTAGTGATGCTAGGACAGGCAATGAAAAACTGTTTTTT.

The V and J genes are TRBV18 and TRBJ2-7; tentatively, D is TRBD2 (5 bases). Per germline, CDR1 KGHSH and CDR2 LQKENI. The CDR3 is made up of 14 amino acids. Trimming removed 3 bases from V and 3 bases from J, with 12 bases in between. The CDR3 loop reads CASSPAGGGYEQYF. The CDR3 DNA follows: TGTGCCAGCTCACCGGCGGGCGGAGGCTACGAGCAGTACTTC.

Only a few counts were recorded for this clone. This rearrangement joins TRBV18 to TRBJ1-2, with 10 bases matching TRBD1. From germline, CDR1 is KGHSH and CDR2 LQKENI. The CDR3 consists of 14 residues. V shed 3 bases and J 6 bases; nucleotides not matched to a gene: 4. CDR3 residues: CASSPGTGEHGYTF. CDR3 nucleotides: TGTGCCAGCTCACCCGGGACAGGGGAACATGGCTACACCTTC.

The chain employs TRBV5-1 and TRBJ2-3; 7 bases align to TRBD2. CDR3 length: 14 residues. The V segment lost 0 bases and the J segment 5 bases; nucleotides outside the gene matches: 3. Per germline, CDR1 SGHRS and CDR2 YFSETQ. This CDR3 is CASSLEREGDTQYF. In DNA, the CDR3 is TGCGCCAGCAGCTTGGAGCGGGAAGGAGATACGCAGTATTTT.